Following are 27 T cell receptor beta chains from one sample sequenced in a study of OX40 agonist ivuxolimab in advanced cancers. The table came from immunoSEQ multiplex PCR; TCRdb's copy has only in-frame clones and leaves some out. The table includes over 35,000 clones, nearly 90% detected once. The sample consisted of CD4+ or CD8+ T cells sorted from blood, taken in a trial of the OX40 agonist ivuxolimab. Receptor source: an adult with an advanced solid tumor such as melanoma, head and neck, liver or kidney cancer.

The chain links TRBV29-1 to TRBJ1-2; 10 positions match TRBD1. Germline CDR1 and CDR2: SQVTM and ANQGSEA. J gave up 2 bases and V 5 bases, and 11 bases lay outside the gene matches. The CDR3 length is 16 residues. The CDR3 nucleotides read TGCAGCGTTTACGGTGACAGGGGGCGTCCAAACTATGGCTACACCTTC. It specifies CSVYGDRGRPNYGYTF.

The chain carries TRBV10-3 and TRBJ2-3; possible D gene TRBD1, 5 bases. Germline V gene data show CDR1 as ENHRY and CDR2 as SYGVKD. CDR3 size: 15 residues. The V end lost 2 bases, the J end lost 2 bases, and 11 bases lay between the germline ends. The CDR3: CAISEPTGATDTQYF. The CDR3 DNA follows: TGTGCCATCAGTGAGCCTACAGGTGCCACAGATACGCAGTATTTT.

This clone appeared once. This sequence joins TRBV28 and TRBJ2-7, with TRBD1 as a possible D gene (5 bases). There are 12 residues in the CDR3. The V gene lost 5 bases and the J gene lost 6 bases, with 11 bases spanning the gap. In germline, CDR1 is MDHEN, CDR2 SYDVKM. The CDR3 DNA sequence: TGTGCCAGCAGTCCAGGGATCGGCGAGCAGTACTTC. Translating gives CASSPGIGEQYF.

The chain combines TRBV25-1 with TRBJ1-2; the D gene is possibly TRBD1 (6 bases). Germline values: CDR1 MGHDK, CDR2 SYGVNS. The CDR3 contains 13 residues. With 3 bases removed from V and 4 bases from J, the gap between germline ends came to 9 bases. CDR3 coding DNA: TGTGCCAGCAGTGACATGGACAGCTATGGCTACACCTTC. Protein sequence: CASSDMDSYGYTF.

This chain uses TRBV4-3 with TRBJ2-3; D is tentatively TRBD1 or TRBD2 (5 bases each). V lost 0 bases and J 2 bases, leaving 21 bases between the germline ends. The CDR3 is made up of 19 amino acids. The germline V gene encodes CDR1 LGHNA and CDR2 YSLEER. CDR3 amino acids: CASSQDRVAGNGDTDTQYF. The CDR3 region has the DNA TGCGCCAGCAGCCAAGATAGGGTTGCAGGGAACGGGGACACAGATACGCAGTATTTT.

The CDR3 spells CASSYERQGGEQYF. The CDR3 DNA reads TGTGCCAGCAGTTACGAACGACAGGGCGGCGAGCAGTACTTC. V and J are TRBV6-5 and TRBJ2-7, with 7 bases fitting TRBD1. The junction had 7 bases not matched to a gene; V was cut back by 2 bases and J by 6 bases. CDR1 and CDR2 (germline): MNHEY, SVGAGI. This CDR3 has 14 residues.

The chain couples TRBV5-6 to TRBJ1-2; 8 bases are a match to TRBD1. CDR3 size: 14 residues. V trimming: 5 bases; J trimming: 5 bases; junction bases outside the gene matches: 8. Per the germline V gene, CDR1 is SGHDT and CDR2 is YYEEEE. CDR3: CASSFGQGLYGYTF. Written as DNA, the CDR3 is TGTGCCAGCAGTTTTGGACAGGGCCTTTATGGCTACACCTTC. The variable domain in full, with the rest retrieved from reference TRBV5-6 and TRBJ1-2, is DAGVTQSPTHLIKTRGQQVTLRCSPKSGHDTVSWYQQALGQGPQFIFQYYEEEERQRGNFPDRFSGHQFPNYSSELNVNALLLGDSALYLCASSFGQGLYGYTFGSGTRLTVV.

This chain joins TRBV5-5 and TRBJ2-7; D not resolved. Germline CDR1 is SGHKS and CDR2 is YYEKEE (reference sequence). The V and J ends lost 0 bases and 0 bases respectively, with 7 bases between them. This CDR3 has 14 residues. Written as DNA, the CDR3 is TGTGCCAGCAGCTTGGCCAAGGTCTCCTACGAGCAGTACTTC. Translation gives CASSLAKVSYEQYF. Full variable domain (remainder filled in from reference TRBV5-5 and TRBJ2-7): DAGVTQSPTHLIKTRGQQVTLRCSPISGHKSVSWYQQVLGQGPQFIFQYYEKEERGRGNFPDRFSARQFPNYSSELNVNALLLGDSALYLCASSLAKVSYEQYFGPGTRLTVT.

This chain uses TRBV7-6 with TRBJ2-2; D might be TRBD2 (6 bases). The CDR3 is 15 amino acids. Germline-derived CDR1 and CDR2 are SGHVS and FNYEAQ. The V and J ends lost 0 bases and 1 base respectively, with 6 bases between them. The CDR3 region is CASSLAAGNTGELFF. The CDR3 DNA sequence: TGTGCCAGCAGCTTAGCAGCGGGGAACACCGGGGAGCTGTTTTTT.

The chain links TRBV4-3 to TRBJ1-4, with a weak D call TRBD1 (5 bases). Trimming shortened V by 3 bases and J by 0 bases, and 14 bases separated the two germline ends. Germline CDR1 and CDR2: LGHNA and YSLEER. This CDR3 comprises 17 residues. CDR3 DNA: TGCGCCAGCAGCCAGGCTACGACAGATGCAACTAATGAAAAACTGTTTTTT. Its translation is CASSQATTDATNEKLFF.

The gene calls are TRBV6-1 and TRBJ1-1, with D tentatively TRBD1 (5 bases). Trimming took off 4 bases at V and 6 bases at J, with 15 bases between the two ends. The CDR3 covers 14 residues. Germline V gene data show CDR1 as MNHNS and CDR2 as SASEGT. The CDR3 nucleotides read TGTGCCAGCAGTGTTGTCAGGGTGTATCCTGAAGCTTTCTTT. It yields the protein CASSVVRVYPEAFF.

The V and J genes are TRBV23-1 and TRBJ2-1, with 7 bases lining up with TRBD2. TRBV23-1 is labeled an ORF, and its function is uncertain. This CDR3 region has 18 residues. V lost 3 bases, J lost 2 bases, and 13 bases stayed unmatched. The CDR3 DNA reads TGCGCCAGCAGTCATTCGAACTTTATAGCGGGCGCCTACAATGAGCAGTTCTTC. Encoded protein: CASSHSNFIAGAYNEQFF.

This chain links TRBV27 with TRBJ2-2; 8 bases align to TRBD2. The length of the CDR3 is 15 residues. Germline V gene sequence: CDR1 MNHEY, CDR2 SMNVEV (reference sequence). J gave up 5 bases and V 6 bases, and 8 bases lay outside the gene matches. CDR3 in DNA: TGTGCCAGCAGCCCCCGGGGGGGATGGACCGGGGAGCTGTTTTTT. Its translation is CASSPRGGWTGELFF.

CDR3 in amino acids: CASSGTSGVAQYF. DNA for the CDR3: TGTGCCAGCAGTGGGACTAGCGGCGTTGCGCAGTATTTT. The chain joins TRBV6-5 to TRBJ2-3; TRBD2 matches 11 bases. CDR3 length: 13 residues. V was pared by 5 bases and J by 10 bases, with 5 bases of the junction left unmatched. Germline V gene sequence: CDR1 MNHEY, CDR2 SVGAGI.

V is TRBV7-6 and J is TRBJ2-7, with 8 positions matching TRBD2. There are 13 residues in the CDR3. From germline, CDR1 is SGHVS and CDR2 FNYEAQ. Trimming removed 6 bases from V and 6 bases from J; junction bases left unmatched: 7. In DNA form, the CDR3 reads TGTGCCAGCAGACCCCCGGGGGGGGGCGAGCAGTACTTC. Translated: CASRPPGGGEQYF.

The chain has TRBV29-1 and TRBJ2-7; D is undetermined. This CDR3 comprises 15 residues. Germline CDR1 SQVTM, CDR2 ANQGSEA. The V gene lost 2 bases and the J gene lost 0 bases, with 14 bases spanning the gap. CDR3 protein: CSVEIEDGTSYEQYF. The CDR3 bases are TGCAGCGTTGAAATTGAGGACGGAACCTCCTACGAGCAGTACTTC.

CDR3 DNA: TGTGCCAGCAGTTTAATAGGAGGGGTCGAGCAGTACTTC. Translation: CASSLIGGVEQYF. The V gene is TRBV27, the J gene TRBJ2-7; TRBD2 might be the D (6 bases). Per germline, CDR1 MNHEY and CDR2 SMNVEV (reference sequence). Trimming removed 2 bases at V and 6 bases at J, with 11 bases between. The CDR3 has 13 residues.

The J gene is TRBJ2-1, the V gene TRBV11-2; D possibly corresponds to TRBD1 (5 bases). Germline CDR1 SGHAT, CDR2 FQNNGV. V lost 4 bases, J lost 3 bases, and 10 bases lay in between. The CDR3 loop spans 14 amino acids. The CDR3 here is CASSYSGFYNEQFF. In nucleotides, the CDR3 is TGTGCCAGCAGCTACTCAGGGTTCTACAATGAGCAGTTCTTC.

CDR3 residues: CASGPNWTNEKLFF. Written as DNA, the CDR3 is TGTGCCAGCGGTCCAAACTGGACTAATGAAAAACTGTTTTTT. This rearrangement joins TRBV2 to TRBJ1-4; D remains unclear. V lost 8 bases and J lost 2, with 12 bases in between. The germline V gene has CDR1 SNHLY and CDR2 FYNNEI. The CDR3 extends over 14 amino acids.

The V and J genes are TRBV6-1 and TRBJ2-1, with TRBD2 as a possible D gene (5 bases). Germline V gene lookup returns CDR1 MNHNS and CDR2 SASEGT. Trimming pared 6 bases from V and 1 base from J, leaving 13 bases between. The CDR3 totals 15 residues. The CDR3 region is CASSAWTGSYNEQFF. The CDR3, as DNA: TGTGCCAGCAGCGCCTGGACTGGTTCCTACAATGAGCAGTTCTTC.

The chain carries TRBV27 and TRBJ2-7; 7 bases are shared with TRBD1. Germline CDR1 MNHEY, CDR2 SMNVEV (reference sequence). Unmatched junction bases numbered 1, after V lost 2 bases and J lost 0 bases. This CDR3 has 14 residues. The CDR3 DNA is TGTGCCAGCAGTTTAGGACAGGCCTCCTACGAGCAGTACTTC. It specifies CASSLGQASYEQYF.

The V gene is TRBV14, the J gene TRBJ2-1; D is undetermined. The CDR3 extends over 12 amino acids. Looked up from germline, CDR1 is SGHDN and CDR2 is FVKESK. With 4 bases removed from V and 4 bases from J, the gap between germline ends came to 5 bases. The CDR3 sequence is CASSRGYNEQFF. The CDR3 DNA sequence: TGTGCCAGCAGCCGGGGATACAATGAGCAGTTCTTC.

CDR3 in amino acids: CASSLAKGYEQYF. The CDR3 region has the DNA TGTGCCAGCAGCTTAGCAAAGGGCTACGAGCAGTACTTC. The chain has TRBV7-8 and TRBJ2-7; D not certain. This CDR3 region has 13 residues. Germline CDR1 reads SGHVS; CDR2 reads FQNEAQ. Trimming cost V 0 bases and J 3 bases, with 6 bases left between them.

The rearrangement links TRBV27 to TRBJ1-3; D uncertain. V was trimmed by 3 bases and J by 0 bases, leaving 9 bases between them. The CDR3 runs to 15 residues. CDR1 and CDR2 (germline): MNHEY, SMNVEV (reference sequence). The CDR3 loop reads CASSLSSSSGNTIYF. The CDR3 nucleotides read TGTGCCAGCAGTTTGTCGTCGAGCTCTGGAAACACCATATATTTT.

The chain has TRBV7-3 and TRBJ1-1, with 7 bases that match TRBD1. J lost 5 bases, V lost 5 bases, and 11 bases had no gene match. Germline assignment: CDR1 SGHTA and CDR2 FQGTGA. This CDR3 has 15 residues. The CDR3 is CASSPLGGQPTEAFF. The CDR3 nucleotides are TGTGCCAGCAGCCCGCTAGGGGGACAGCCGACTGAAGCTTTCTTT.

The rearrangement joins TRBV19 to TRBJ2-7; D is unclear. The CDR3 consists of 16 residues. Trimming shortened V by 3 bases and J by 3 bases, and 18 bases separated the two germline ends. The germline CDR1 and CDR2 sequences are LNHDA and SQIVND (reference sequence). CDR3 bases: TGTGCCAGTAGTATTTCCCCAAAGGGTATGGGCTACGAGCAGTACTTC. The encoded protein is CASSISPKGMGYEQYF.

The gene calls are TRBV10-3 and TRBJ2-3; no firm D call. Trimming left V 0 bases short and J 6 bases short, with 4 bases between. CDR1 is ENHRY and CDR2 is SYGVKD in the germline V gene. The CDR3 consists of 12 residues. The DNA of the CDR3 is TGTGCCATCAGTGAGTCGTGGGATACGCAGTATTTT. It codes for CAISESWDTQYF.